This T cell receptor beta chain appears in the sequencing data of a study of CD8 T cells in Susac syndrome. Study results and caveats: The TCR sequencing and HLA analysis in the study involved a relatively small number of individuals, as the study acknowledged.

Remarks on this clonotype: Its target is not known.

Random hexamers primed reverse transcription of about 0.45 to 1 ug RNA. TCRdb reprocessed the immunoSEQ multiplex PCR reads via MiXCR and lists one record per CDR3 protein. Of roughly 200,000 distinct CDR3 sequences listed, about 95% were seen once; the top ten hold 0.1%. Blood CD8+ and CD4+ T cells underwent high-throughput TCR beta sequencing. Healthy donors served as the controls. They were matched for age and sex. Negative isolation was used for CD8+ and CD4+ T cells and FACS enrichment for TEMRA cells. The CDR3 is 11 amino acids. V dropped 3 bases and J dropped 9 bases, with 9 bases sitting between them. CDR1 and CDR2 (germline): DFQATT, SNEGSKA (reference sequence).

The clonotype was recovered from a human donor in good health. The V call is TRBV20-1, the J call TRBJ2-4; D might be TRBD1 or TRBD2, each matching 5 bases. The material sequenced was CD4+ T cells from PBMCs. CDR3 amino acids: CSASWDGIQYF. The CDR3 nucleotides read TGCAGTGCTAGTTGGGACGGCATTCAGTACTTC.